Detailed here is one T cell receptor beta chain. The data were obtained in a study of blood T cell repertoires in COVID-19. About the research overall: The samples span acute and convalescent COVID-19 from the United States, Italy and Spain. PBMCs, B-cell-depleted T cells, or T cells were the source of the cDNA or gDNA that made up the material.

V gave up 1 base and J gave up 2 bases; unmatched junction bases: 5. Germline CDR1 reads SQVTM; CDR2 reads ANQGSEA. The CDR3 has 16 amino acids. Per the original data handling: Nucleated cell counts were estimated from reference gene primer amplification. Using immunoSEQ multiplex PCR, the repertoire was profiled, and TCRdb retains in-frame clones only, with some absent. The D gene and trimming were derived from the DNA, and the V and J assignments and clone size from that table. Counted here are fewer than 250,000 clones, about 90% occurring once; the ten biggest clones make up 2% to 3%. Sequenced input: peripheral blood. This sequence joins TRBV29-1 and TRBJ2-1; 10 bases match TRBD1. The receptor's source is a man aged 25-45 years with COVID-19, enrolled during active disease. CDR3 DNA: TGCAGCGTTGAAGTTTATGGGACAGGGGCCTACAATGAGCAGTTCTTC. Translating gives CSVEVYGTGAYNEQFF.